These T cell receptor beta chains were read from a single sample in a study of CD8+ T cells in alopecia areata. Libraries were prepared by immunoSEQ multiplex PCR; TCRdb keeps only in-frame clonotypes and omits some of them. The table lists under 250,000 clones, around 62% of them singletons. The specimen was CD4+ T cells sorted from blood, collected at week 0. The receptors here all came from a human donor with alopecia areata. Each CDR3 is given with its conserved first and last residue. Each record gives: D gene, clone size, V gene, J gene, CDR3 protein, CDR3 DNA. A D gene is named only where the DNA matches it firmly. Part of the rows lack a size; the others show once, few, many or a class for expanded clones.

TRBD1	.	TRBV25-1	TRBJ2-3	CASSRFGGQVQDTQYF	TGTGCCAGCAGTAGGTTCGGGGGACAGGTTCAAGATACGCAGTATTTT
.	.	TRBV18	TRBJ1-2	CASSPWADNGYTF	TGTGCCAGCTCACCATGGGCGGATAATGGCTACACCTTC
.	once	TRBV30	TRBJ1-1	CAWTRNWGTEAFF	TGTGCCTGGACCAGGAACTGGGGGACTGAAGCTTTCTTT
.	.	TRBV7-3	TRBJ2-1	CASSLTSQGYEQFF	TGTGCCAGCAGCTTAACTAGCCAGGGCTATGAGCAGTTCTTC
.	few	TRBV29-1	TRBJ1-1	CSVDRQEDTEAFF	TGCAGCGTTGATAGACAGGAAGACACTGAAGCTTTCTTT
.	.	TRBV25-1	TRBJ1-3	CASSDGPSSGNTIYF	TGTGCCAGCAGTGACGGCCCAAGCTCTGGAAACACCATATATTTT
TRBD2	few	TRBV30	TRBJ2-1	CAWSKSGLAGNNEQFF	TGTGCCTGGAGTAAATCGGGACTAGCGGGTAACAATGAGCAGTTCTTC
TRBD2	.	TRBV6-5	TRBJ2-3	CASGTSRTTDTQYF	TGTGCCAGCGGGACTAGCCGAACCACAGATACGCAGTATTTT
.	.	TRBV7-9	TRBJ2-3	CASSLRGTSTDTQYF	TGTGCCAGCAGCTTAAGGGGGACTAGCACAGATACGCAGTATTTT
TRBD1	.	TRBV7-9	TRBJ1-4	CASSPRQGNDEKLFF	TGTGCCAGCAGCCCCAGACAGGGAAACGATGAAAAACTGTTTTTT
.	.	TRBV5-4	TRBJ2-5	CASSLIGPTETQYF	TGTGCCAGCAGCTTAATAGGTCCGACAGAGACCCAGTACTTC
.	.	TRBV7-9	TRBJ2-2	CASSVEVGGELFF	TGTGCCAGCAGCGTAGAAGTCGGCGGGGAGCTGTTTTTT
.	.	TRBV19	TRBJ1-5	CASSLRGFGQPQHF	TGTGCCAGTAGCCTGAGAGGGTTTGGGCAGCCCCAGCATTTT
TRBD1	.	TRBV28	TRBJ1-6	CASSSPGQGNNSPLHF	TGTGCCAGCAGTTCTCCGGGACAGGGGAATAATTCACCCCTCCACTTT
.	once	TRBV5-1	TRBJ2-3	CASSLDQDTDTQYF	TGCGCCAGCAGCTTGGACCAGGACACAGATACGCAGTATTTT
TRBD2	.	TRBV2	TRBJ2-7	CASSEARTSGSHEQYF	TGTGCCAGCAGTGAAGCGCGGACTAGCGGGTCCCACGAGCAGTACTTC
TRBD1	.	TRBV30	TRBJ2-5	CAWKTFGRGPQETQYF	TGTGCCTGGAAAACCTTTGGCAGGGGGCCCCAAGAGACCCAGTACTTC
TRBD1	.	TRBV4-1	TRBJ2-7	CASSQVGDRRAYEQYF	TGCGCCAGCAGCCAAGTCGGGGACAGGCGGGCTTACGAGCAGTACTTC
.	.	TRBV30	TRBJ2-2	CAWRGGGGTGELFF	TGTGCCTGGAGGGGCGGAGGAGGGACCGGGGAGCTGTTTTTT
TRBD1	.	TRBV5-1	TRBJ2-1	CASSLGRGLNEQFF	TGCGCCAGCAGCTTGGGCAGGGGGCTTAATGAGCAGTTCTTC
.	.	TRBV5-5	TRBJ1-1	CASSLFGVPEAFF	TGTGCCAGCAGCTTGTTCGGGGTTCCTGAAGCTTTCTTT
.	few	TRBV29-1	TRBJ2-3	CSVPSPLTDTQYF	TGCAGCGTCCCCAGTCCCCTCACAGATACGCAGTATTTT
.	.	TRBV29-1	TRBJ1-1	CSVERFGTEAFF	TGCAGCGTTGAGAGGTTCGGCACTGAAGCTTTCTTT
TRBD2	.	TRBV30	TRBJ2-4	CAWSGGAGALAKNIQYF	TGTGCCTGGAGTGGAGGAGCGGGGGCTCTAGCCAAAAACATTCAGTACTTC
.	.	TRBV5-1	TRBJ1-4	CASSLVVSEKLFF	TGCGCCAGCAGCTTGGTGGTCAGTGAAAAACTGTTTTTT
.	.	TRBV7-8	TRBJ2-3	CASSLGALITDTQYF	TGTGCCAGCAGCTTAGGGGCGCTGATCACAGATACGCAGTATTTT
.	.	TRBV7-9	TRBJ2-5	CATEQGEETQYF	TGTGCCACCGAACAGGGAGAAGAGACCCAGTACTTC
TRBD1	.	TRBV29-1	TRBJ2-7	CSAGTGGRYEQYF	TGCAGCGCCGGGACAGGGGGCCGCTACGAGCAGTACTTC
TRBD1	.	TRBV6-1	TRBJ1-2	CASTLDREVSGYTF	TGTGCCAGCACCCTGGACAGGGAAGTAAGTGGCTACACCTTC
.	.	TRBV30	TRBJ2-2	CAWTRWPNTGELFF	TGTGCCTGGACGCGTTGGCCGAACACCGGGGAGCTGTTTTTT
TRBD2	.	TRBV18	TRBJ2-7	CASSPPSGGPYEQYF	TGTGCCAGCTCACCACCTAGCGGGGGACCCTACGAGCAGTACTTC
.	.	TRBV5-1	TRBJ1-2	CASATGIGYGYTF	TGCGCCAGCGCTACAGGGATTGGATATGGCTACACCTTC
TRBD1	.	TRBV6-5	TRBJ1-2	CASREGQGDYGYTF	TGTGCCAGCAGAGAAGGACAGGGAGATTACGGCTACACCTTC
.	.	TRBV29-1	TRBJ1-1	CSVGGPPMNTEAFF	TGCAGCGTTGGGGGACCACCCATGAACACTGAAGCTTTCTTT
.	few	TRBV29-1	TRBJ2-3	CSVEGRSISGIATDTQYF	TGCAGCGTTGAAGGCCGCTCGATTAGTGGAATAGCAACAGATACGCAGTATTTT
TRBD1	few	TRBV29-1	TRBJ2-7	CSVVRTGDEQYF	TGCAGCGTTGTTCGGACAGGGGACGAGCAGTACTTC
TRBD1	few	TRBV28	TRBJ2-7	CASGGGTGGLYEQYF	TGTGCCAGCGGTGGGGGGACAGGGGGCTTGTACGAGCAGTACTTC
TRBD2	.	TRBV6-1	TRBJ2-1	CATQSGTAYNEQFF	TGTGCCACCCAGAGCGGGACGGCCTACAATGAGCAGTTCTTC
.	.	TRBV18	TRBJ1-1	CASSLHGGRLNTEAFF	TGTGCCAGCTCACTCCATGGGGGCAGATTGAACACGGAAGCTTTCTTT
.	once	TRBV29-1	TRBJ1-1	CSVSLGTEAFF	TGCAGCGTTAGTTTGGGCACTGAAGCTTTCTTT
TRBD1	.	TRBV6-1	TRBJ1-2	CATQTGIYGYTF	TGTGCCACCCAGACAGGGATTTATGGCTACACCTTC
.	.	TRBV29-1	TRBJ1-1	CSGAQGAEAFF	TGCAGCGGGGCACAGGGTGCTGAAGCTTTCTTT
TRBD1	.	TRBV29-1	TRBJ1-2	CSVEGAPGQVLDSYGYTF	TGCAGCGTTGAAGGGGCCCCGGGACAGGTCCTCGATTCCTATGGCTACACCTTC
TRBD1	.	TRBV7-6	TRBJ2-1	CASSLGIRGRSYNEQFF	TGTGCCAGCAGCTTAGGTATCAGGGGGAGATCCTACAATGAGCAGTTCTTC
TRBD1	.	TRBV19	TRBJ1-6	CASRTGQASSSPLHF	TGTGCCAGTAGAACGGGACAGGCGTCCAGTTCACCCCTCCACTTT
.	.	TRBV4-1	TRBJ2-4	CASSQGLALGKNIQYF	TGCGCCAGCAGCCAGGGGCTAGCGTTGGGCAAAAACATTCAGTACTTC
.	.	TRBV11-2	TRBJ2-5	CASSLDPPGAQYF	TGTGCCAGCAGCTTAGATCCCCCGGGGGCCCAGTACTTC
.	.	TRBV2	TRBJ1-2	CASSEASVGYGYTF	TGTGCCAGCAGTGAAGCGTCGGTGGGCTATGGCTACACCTTC
.	.	TRBV29-1	TRBJ1-1	CSVGGGSGAFF	TGCAGCGTCGGGGGGGGGTCAGGAGCTTTCTTT
TRBD1	.	TRBV29-1	TRBJ2-7	CSVEEGGWEQYF	TGCAGCGTTGAAGAAGGGGGCTGGGAGCAGTACTTC